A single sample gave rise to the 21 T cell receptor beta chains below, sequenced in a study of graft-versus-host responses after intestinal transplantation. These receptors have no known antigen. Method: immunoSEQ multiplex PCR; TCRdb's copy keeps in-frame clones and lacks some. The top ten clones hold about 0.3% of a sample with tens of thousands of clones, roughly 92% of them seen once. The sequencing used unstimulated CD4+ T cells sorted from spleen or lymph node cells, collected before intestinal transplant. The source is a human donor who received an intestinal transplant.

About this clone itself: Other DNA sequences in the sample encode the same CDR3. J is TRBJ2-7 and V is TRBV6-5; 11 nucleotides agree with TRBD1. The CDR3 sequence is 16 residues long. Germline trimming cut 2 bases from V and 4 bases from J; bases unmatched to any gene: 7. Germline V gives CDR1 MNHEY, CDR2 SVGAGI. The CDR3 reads CASSYRSGTGGYEQYF. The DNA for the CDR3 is TGTGCCAGCAGTTACAGATCCGGGACAGGGGGGTACGAGCAGTACTTC.

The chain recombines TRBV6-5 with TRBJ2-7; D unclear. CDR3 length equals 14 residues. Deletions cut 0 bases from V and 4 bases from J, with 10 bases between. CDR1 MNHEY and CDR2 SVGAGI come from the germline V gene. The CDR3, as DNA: TGTGCCAGCAGTTACTCGGTTGGGCCTTACGAGCAGTACTTC. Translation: CASSYSVGPYEQYF.

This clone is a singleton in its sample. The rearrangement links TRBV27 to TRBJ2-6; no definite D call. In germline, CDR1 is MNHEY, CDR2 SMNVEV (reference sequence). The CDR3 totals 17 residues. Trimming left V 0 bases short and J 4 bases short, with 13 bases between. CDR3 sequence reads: CASSLSGPPGGANVLTF. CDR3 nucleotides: TGTGCCAGCAGTTTATCAGGCCCGCCAGGAGGGGCCAACGTCCTGACTTTC.

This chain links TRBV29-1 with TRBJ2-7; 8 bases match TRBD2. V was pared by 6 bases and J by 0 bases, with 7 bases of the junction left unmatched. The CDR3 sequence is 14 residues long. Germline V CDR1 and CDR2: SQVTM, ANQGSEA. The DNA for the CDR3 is TGCAGCGTGCTACTAGCGGTCTACTCCTACGAGCAGTACTTC. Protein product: CSVLLAVYSYEQYF.

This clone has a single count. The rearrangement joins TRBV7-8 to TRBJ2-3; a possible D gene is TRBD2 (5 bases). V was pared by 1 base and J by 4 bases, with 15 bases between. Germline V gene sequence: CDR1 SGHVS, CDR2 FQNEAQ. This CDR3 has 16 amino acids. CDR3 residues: CASSLGSVGVADTQYF. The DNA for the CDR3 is TGTGCCAGCAGCTTAGGTTCCGTGGGAGTAGCAGATACGCAGTATTTT. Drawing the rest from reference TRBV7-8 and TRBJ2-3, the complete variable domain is GAGVSQSPRYKVAKRGQDVALRCDPISGHVSLFWYQQALGQGPEFLTYFQNEAQLDKSGLPSDRFFAERPEGSVSTLKIQRTQQEDSAVYLCASSLGSVGVADTQYFGPGTRLTVL.

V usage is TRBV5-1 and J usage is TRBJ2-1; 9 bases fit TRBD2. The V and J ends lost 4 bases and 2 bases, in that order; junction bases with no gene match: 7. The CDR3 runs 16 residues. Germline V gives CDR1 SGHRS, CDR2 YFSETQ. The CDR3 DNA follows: TGCGCCAGCAGCCAATCTAGCGGGGCCCCCTACAATGAGCAGTTCTTC. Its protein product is CASSQSSGAPYNEQFF.

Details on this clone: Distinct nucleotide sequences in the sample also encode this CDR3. The CDR3 region has the DNA TGTGCCAGCAGCCCACAGGGACAGCTAAACACTGAAGCTTTCTTT. Protein: CASSPQGQLNTEAFF. J is TRBJ1-1 and V is TRBV11-2, with 7 bases that match TRBD1. V dropped 5 bases and J dropped 2; count of bases not matched to a gene: 8. The V gene's germline CDR1 is SGHAT and CDR2 FQNNGV. This CDR3 is built from 15 residues.

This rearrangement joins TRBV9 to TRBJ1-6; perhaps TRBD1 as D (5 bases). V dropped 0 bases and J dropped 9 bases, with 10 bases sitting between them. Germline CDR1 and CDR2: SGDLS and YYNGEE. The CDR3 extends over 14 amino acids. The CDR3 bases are TGTGCCAGCAGCGTAGACCAGGGTTCTTCACCCCTCCACTTT. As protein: CASSVDQGSSPLHF.

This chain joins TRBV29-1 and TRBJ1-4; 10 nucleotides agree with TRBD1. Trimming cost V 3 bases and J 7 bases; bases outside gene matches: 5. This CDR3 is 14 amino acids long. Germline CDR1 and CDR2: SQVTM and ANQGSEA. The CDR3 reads CSVEGGQGFEKLFF. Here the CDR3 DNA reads TGCAGCGTTGAGGGGGGACAGGGGTTTGAAAAACTGTTTTTT.

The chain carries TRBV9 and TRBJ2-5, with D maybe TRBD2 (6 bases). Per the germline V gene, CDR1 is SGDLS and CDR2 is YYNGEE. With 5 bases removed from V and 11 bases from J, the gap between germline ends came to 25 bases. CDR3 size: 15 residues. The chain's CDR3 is CASRRGTSRYGEQYF. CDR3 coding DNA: TGTGCCAGCAGGAGGGGAACTAGCCGATATGGGGAGCAGTACTTC.

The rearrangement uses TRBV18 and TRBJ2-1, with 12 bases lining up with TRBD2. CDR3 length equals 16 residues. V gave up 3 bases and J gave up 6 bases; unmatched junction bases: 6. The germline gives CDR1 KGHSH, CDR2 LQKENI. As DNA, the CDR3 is TGTGCCAGCTCACCGAGACTAGCGGGAGAGAGCAATGAGCAGTTCTTC. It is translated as CASSPRLAGESNEQFF. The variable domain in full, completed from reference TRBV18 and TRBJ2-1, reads NAGVMQNPRHLVRRRGQEARLRCSPMKGHSHVYWYRQLPEEGLKFMVYLQKENIIDESGMPKERFSAEFPKEGPSILRIQQVVRGDSAAYFCASSPRLAGESNEQFFGPGTRLTVL.

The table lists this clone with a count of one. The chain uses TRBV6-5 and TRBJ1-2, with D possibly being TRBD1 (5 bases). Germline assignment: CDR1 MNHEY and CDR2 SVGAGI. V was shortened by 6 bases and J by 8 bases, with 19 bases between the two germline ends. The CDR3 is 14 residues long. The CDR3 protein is CASSGTRQPLGYTF. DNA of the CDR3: TGTGCCAGCAGCGGAACTCGACAGCCGTTAGGCTACACCTTC.

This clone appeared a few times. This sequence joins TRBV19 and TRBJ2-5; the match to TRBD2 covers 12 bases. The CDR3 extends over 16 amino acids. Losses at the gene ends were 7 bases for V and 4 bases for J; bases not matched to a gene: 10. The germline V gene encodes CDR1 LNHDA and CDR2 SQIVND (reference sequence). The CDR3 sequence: CASTPRLAGVRETQYF. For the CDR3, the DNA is TGTGCCAGTACCCCAAGACTAGCGGGAGTTCGAGAGACCCAGTACTTC.

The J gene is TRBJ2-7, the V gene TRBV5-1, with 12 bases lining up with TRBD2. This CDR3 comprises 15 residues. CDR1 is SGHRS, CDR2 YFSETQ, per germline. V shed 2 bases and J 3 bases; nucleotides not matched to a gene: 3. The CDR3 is CASSFGLAGIYEQYF. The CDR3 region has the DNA TGCGCCAGCAGCTTCGGACTAGCGGGAATCTACGAGCAGTACTTC.

The CDR3 region is CATSHPGPTSGSSYNEQFF. The CDR3, as DNA: TGTGCCACCAGCCACCCGGGGCCGACTAGCGGAAGCTCCTACAATGAGCAGTTCTTC. The chain uses TRBV15 and TRBJ2-1, with 9 bases that match TRBD2. The CDR3 covers 19 residues. CDR1 is LNHNV, CDR2 YYDKDF, per germline (reference sequence). J lost 0 bases, V lost 5 bases, and 14 bases had no gene match. Combining the CDR3 with reference TRBV15 and TRBJ2-1 gives the whole variable domain DAMVIQNPRYQVTQFGKPVTLSCSQTLNHNVMYWYQQKSSQAPKLLFHYYDKDFNNEADTPDNFQSRRPNTSFCFLDIRSPGLGDTAMYLCATSHPGPTSGSSYNEQFFGPGTRLTVL.

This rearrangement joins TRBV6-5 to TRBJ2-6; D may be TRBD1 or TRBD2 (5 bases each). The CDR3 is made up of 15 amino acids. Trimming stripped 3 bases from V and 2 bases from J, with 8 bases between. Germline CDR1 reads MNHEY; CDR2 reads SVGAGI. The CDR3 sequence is CASSYMGAGANVLTF. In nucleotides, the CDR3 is TGTGCCAGCAGTTATATGGGGGCTGGGGCCAACGTCCTGACTTTC.

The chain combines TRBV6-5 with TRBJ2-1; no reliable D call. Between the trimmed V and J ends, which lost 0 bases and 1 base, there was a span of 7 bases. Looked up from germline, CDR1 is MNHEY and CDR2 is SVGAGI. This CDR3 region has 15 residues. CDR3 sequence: CASSYSRQSYNEQFF. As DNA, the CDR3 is TGTGCCAGCAGTTACTCGAGGCAATCCTACAATGAGCAGTTCTTC.

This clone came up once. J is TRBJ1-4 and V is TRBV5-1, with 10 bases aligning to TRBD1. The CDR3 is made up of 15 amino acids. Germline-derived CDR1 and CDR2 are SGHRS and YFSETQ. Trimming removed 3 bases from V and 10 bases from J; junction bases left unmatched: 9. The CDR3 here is CASSSGDRGFRKLFF. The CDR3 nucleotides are TGCGCCAGCAGCTCGGGGGACAGGGGATTTAGAAAACTGTTTTTT.

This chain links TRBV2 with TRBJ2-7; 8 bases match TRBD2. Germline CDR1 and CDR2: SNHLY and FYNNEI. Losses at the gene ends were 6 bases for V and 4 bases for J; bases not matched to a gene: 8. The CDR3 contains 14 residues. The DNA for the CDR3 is TGTGCCAGCAGGAGGGCGGGAGGAGTATACGAGCAGTACTTC. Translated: CASRRAGGVYEQYF.

This chain's CDR3 is CASSFRARNTEAFF. CDR3 bases: TGTGCCAGCAGTTTTAGGGCCCGGAACACTGAAGCTTTCTTT. This chain joins TRBV27 and TRBJ1-1; D remains ambiguous. V gave up 3 bases and J gave up 1 base, with 9 bases separating them. The germline gives CDR1 MNHEY, CDR2 SMNVEV (reference sequence). The CDR3 length is 14 residues.

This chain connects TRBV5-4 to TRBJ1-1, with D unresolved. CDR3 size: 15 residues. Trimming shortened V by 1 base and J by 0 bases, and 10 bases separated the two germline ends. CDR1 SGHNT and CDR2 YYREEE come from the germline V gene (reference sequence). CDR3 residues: CASSLPALMNTEAFF. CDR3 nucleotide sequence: TGTGCCAGCAGCTTGCCAGCCCTAATGAACACTGAAGCTTTCTTT.